There are many counts of the clone carrying this T cell receptor (beta chain). This entry belongs to a study of molecular identifiers for immune sequencing clone quantification. TCRdb independently ran MiXCR on the PCR reads; one entry per CDR3 protein. The sample holds a few hundred thousand distinct CDR3 sequences, roughly 24% seen once. From germline, CDR1 is LNHDA and CDR2 SQIVND (reference sequence). With 7 bases removed from V and 6 bases from J, the gap between germline ends came to 12 bases. There are 13 residues in the CDR3. The sequence derives from a human donor in good health. Some libraries in this study had Jurkat cell RNA spiked in. The chain uses TRBV19 and TRBJ2-2; weak D call: TRBD1 (5 bases). The sequenced sample was naive CD8+ T cells from blood, with Jurkat cell RNA spiked in. Subset reported: FACS-sorted CD8+CD4-CCR7+CD45RA+ naive T cells. CDR3 amino acids: CASMFVGAGELFF. DNA for the CDR3: TGTGCCAGTATGTTCGTAGGGGCCGGGGAGCTGTTTTTT.